Presented here are 28 T cell receptor beta chains from one specimen sequenced in a study of T-cell memory formation after mild COVID-19. From the 5' RACE reads, TCRdb called clonotypes with MiXCR, one entry per CDR3 protein. The data show around 420,000 distinct CDR3 sequences, around 24% seen once. The source material was PBMCs or a T cell subset sorted from them (not recorded which). The source of these receptors is an adult woman who had mild COVID-19 (a few samples of this study predate the infection). Cell type and time point are not known.

This clonotype appeared a few times. The rearrangement links TRBV6-5 to TRBJ2-7; a weak D match, TRBD1 (6 bases). V shed 2 bases and J shed 3 bases, with 11 bases lying between them. Per germline, CDR1 MNHEY and CDR2 SVGAGI. This CDR3 has 14 residues. CDR3 coding DNA: TGTGCCAGCAGTTACCAGGGGAGCGTCTACGAGCAGTACTTC. Its translation is CASSYQGSVYEQYF.

This clonotype was seen more than once but under ten times. The rearrangement uses TRBV29-1 and TRBJ2-7; 8 nucleotides align to TRBD2. The trim removed 6 bases at V and 3 bases at J, leaving 4 bases unmatched. The CDR3 extends over 12 amino acids. Germline V lookup: CDR1 SQVTM, CDR2 ANQGSEA. The CDR3 DNA sequence: TGCAGCGTCTCCAGCGGGAGCTACGAGCAGTACTTC. Its translation is CSVSSGSYEQYF.

This clonotype was found a few times. J is TRBJ1-1 and V is TRBV20-1, with TRBD1 identical over 8 bases. Germline lookup yields CDR1 DFQATT and CDR2 SNEGSKA (reference sequence). Unmatched junction bases numbered 8, after V lost 5 bases and J lost 0 bases. The CDR3 sequence is 15 residues long. The CDR3 here is CSAYTGTGMNTEAFF. CDR3 sequence (DNA): TGCAGTGCTTATACCGGGACAGGAATGAACACTGAAGCTTTCTTT.

This clonotype was seen a few times. The V gene is TRBV11-2, the J gene TRBJ2-4; D could derive from TRBD1 or TRBD2 (5 bases each). V was cut by 3 bases and J by 8 bases, with 29 bases left in between. Per the germline V gene, CDR1 is SGHAT and CDR2 is FQNNGV. CDR3 size: 19 residues. CDR3 sequence: CASSFPRAPLGESLDIQYF. CDR3 DNA sequence: TGTGCCAGCAGCTTTCCGCGGGCCCCGTTAGGGGAGTCCTTAGACATTCAGTACTTC.

The chain has TRBV4-3 and TRBJ2-3, with 8 bases matching TRBD2. The CDR3 spans 16 residues. Unmatched junction bases numbered 9, after V lost 1 base and J lost 6 bases. Germline assignment: CDR1 LGHNA and CDR2 YSLEER. The CDR3 loop is CASSQAGLGGRDTQYF. Here the CDR3 DNA reads TGCGCCAGCAGCCAAGCGGGACTAGGGGGACGGGATACGCAGTATTTT.

This clonotype appeared a few times. V is TRBV9 and J is TRBJ2-3, with 11 bases lining up with TRBD2. Germline V gene lookup returns CDR1 SGDLS and CDR2 YYNGEE. J lost 0 bases, V lost 2 bases, and 8 bases had no gene match. The CDR3 runs to 18 residues. This CDR3 reads CASSVWGLADDSTDTQYF. The CDR3 DNA reads as TGTGCCAGCAGCGTCTGGGGACTAGCGGACGATAGCACAGATACGCAGTATTTT.

As to this clonotype: A much bigger clone sits one base away, suggesting this may be a read error. The V gene is TRBV24-1, the J gene TRBJ2-7, with D possibly TRBD2 on 6 matching bases. The CDR3 extends over 14 amino acids. Germline-derived CDR1 and CDR2 are KGHDR and SFDVKD. With 5 bases removed from V and 11 bases from J, the gap between germline ends came to 21 bases. CDR3 nucleotide sequence: TGTGCCACCAGTGGGGCAGGGAGGAGCAATGAGAAGTACTTC. Protein sequence: CATSGAGRSNEKYF.

CDR3 protein: CASSYPAEDNEQFF. As DNA, the CDR3 is TGTGCCAGCAGCTACCCCGCAGAAGACAATGAGCAGTTCTTC. This chain uses TRBV11-2 with TRBJ2-1; D gene ambiguous. From germline, CDR1 is SGHAT and CDR2 FQNNGV. The CDR3 runs to 14 residues. V dropped 4 bases and J dropped 5 bases, with 12 bases sitting between them. The full variable domain, with the rest looked up from reference TRBV11-2 and TRBJ2-1, is EAGVAQSPRYKIIEKRQSVAFWCNPISGHATLYWYQQILGQGPKLLIQFQNNGVVDDSQLPKDRFSAERLKGVDSTLKIQPAKLEDSAVYLCASSYPAEDNEQFFGPGTRLTVL.

This clonotype occurred a few times. The genes are TRBV5-5 and TRBJ2-7; D not resolved. V dropped 0 bases and J dropped 3 bases, with 10 bases sitting between them. The CDR3 runs 14 residues. Germline V gives CDR1 SGHKS, CDR2 YYEKEE (reference sequence). The CDR3 loop reads CASSLEVRDYEQYF. CDR3 nucleotides: TGTGCCAGCAGCTTGGAGGTTCGCGACTACGAGCAGTACTTC. The whole variable domain, filled in from reference TRBV5-5 and TRBJ2-7, reads DAGVTQSPTHLIKTRGQQVTLRCSPISGHKSVSWYQQVLGQGPQFIFQYYEKEERGRGNFPDRFSARQFPNYSSELNVNALLLGDSALYLCASSLEVRDYEQYFGPGTRLTVT.

The rearrangement uses TRBV12-3 or TRBV12-4 and TRBJ2-1, with a tentative D call TRBD1 (6 bases). Trimming pared 5 bases from V and 3 bases from J, leaving 11 bases between. The CDR3 covers 14 residues. The CDR3 coding sequence is TGTGCCAGCAGTGGGGGCCGGGACTACAATGAGCAGTTCTTC. It specifies CASSGGRDYNEQFF.

This clonotype was picked up a small number of times. This chain connects TRBV9 to TRBJ2-5, with D possibly TRBD2 on 5 matching bases. V lost 0 bases and J 7 bases, leaving 10 bases between the germline ends. This CDR3 has 13 amino acids. Germline V gives CDR1 SGDLS, CDR2 YYNGEE. The CDR3 nucleotides read TGTGCCAGCAGCGTAGGGACCGAGGGGACCCAGTACTTC. This codes for CASSVGTEGTQYF.

The chain carries TRBV7-9 and TRBJ2-1; TRBD1 agrees at 8 bases. CDR3 length: 15 amino acids. The V and J ends lost 3 bases and 5 bases, in that order; junction bases with no gene match: 6. Germline lookup yields CDR1 SEHNR and CDR2 FQNEAQ (reference sequence). The CDR3 loop reads CASSFPGQGNNEQFF. CDR3 bases: TGTGCCAGCAGCTTTCCCGGACAGGGCAACAATGAGCAGTTCTTC.

The rearrangement uses TRBV2 and TRBJ2-3; D perhaps matches TRBD1 (6 bases). The CDR3 has 14 residues. V lost 7 bases and J lost 6, with 17 bases in between. Germline V CDR1 and CDR2: SNHLY, FYNNEI. CDR3 nucleotide sequence: TGTGCCAGCAAGCTAGGGACACCCAAGGATACGCAGTATTTT. Translating it yields CASKLGTPKDTQYF.

The table lists this clonotype with a few counts. V and J are TRBV13 and TRBJ2-2; D uncertain. V was cut by 7 bases and J by 10 bases, with 16 bases left in between. From germline, CDR1 is PRHDT and CDR2 FYEKMQ (reference sequence). This CDR3 contains 13 residues. The CDR3 loop is CASTNILEVELFF. The CDR3, as DNA: TGTGCCAGCACCAATATTCTTGAAGTGGAGCTGTTTTTT. The entire variable domain, with the rest obtained from reference TRBV13 and TRBJ2-2, is as follows: AAGVIQSPRHLIKEKRETATLKCYPIPRHDTVYWYQQGPGQDPQFLISFYEKMQSDKGSIPDRFSAQQFSDYHSELNMSSLELGDSALYFCASTNILEVELFFGEGSRLTVL.

CDR3 DNA: TGCGCCAGCAGCCAACTTAGACGGGGACTTAGATTTGAAGCTTTCTTT. This codes for CASSQLRRGLRFEAFF. The chain employs TRBV4-1 and TRBJ1-1; D possibly corresponds to TRBD1 (5 bases). In germline, CDR1 is MGHRA, CDR2 YSYEKL. The CDR3 contains 16 residues. Trimming pared 2 bases from V and 7 bases from J, leaving 20 bases between.

There are a few counts of this clonotype. This chain joins TRBV7-2 and TRBJ1-1; 7 bases fit TRBD1. The junction had 8 bases not matched to a gene; V was cut back by 5 bases and J by 8 bases. CDR3 size: 13 residues. CDR1 is SGHTA and CDR2 is FQGNSA in the germline V gene. In DNA form, the CDR3 reads TGTGCCAGCAGCATTAGTAGGGGGCTGGAAGCTTTCTTT. Its protein product is CASSISRGLEAFF.

In its sample, this clonotype was seen a few times. Here the CDR3 reads CASSIDKRGEAFF. CDR3 DNA sequence: TGTGCCAGCAGCATCGATAAACGCGGGGAAGCTTTCTTT. This chain uses TRBV11-2 with TRBJ1-1; the D is unclear. V was cut by 5 bases and J by 8 bases, with 15 bases left in between. The length of the CDR3 is 13 residues. The germline V gene encodes CDR1 SGHAT and CDR2 FQNNGV.

V is TRBV7-8 and J is TRBJ2-7, with D unresolved. CDR3 length: 14 amino acids. V lost 3 bases and J lost 3, with 12 bases in between. The germline V gene has CDR1 SGHVS and CDR2 FQNEAQ. In DNA form, the CDR3 reads TGTGCCAGCAGCTTCGACCTCTCGATCTACGAGCAGTACTTC. This translates into CASSFDLSIYEQYF. Full variable domain (rest looked up from reference TRBV7-8 and TRBJ2-7): GAGVSQSPRYKVAKRGQDVALRCDPISGHVSLFWYQQALGQGPEFLTYFQNEAQLDKSGLPSDRFFAERPEGSVSTLKIQRTQQEDSAVYLCASSFDLSIYEQYFGPGTRLTVT.

CDR3 in amino acids: CASSLWGQIASGDNEQFF. The CDR3, as DNA: TGCGCCAGCAGCTTATGGGGACAGATAGCTAGCGGGGACAATGAGCAGTTCTTC. The chain is built from TRBV5-1 and TRBJ2-1; TRBD2 matches at 9 bases. The germline V gene has CDR1 SGHRS and CDR2 YFSETQ. Trimming took 2 bases from V and 5 from J; bases not matched to a gene: 14. CDR3 size: 18 residues.

This clonotype is a singleton in its sample. V is TRBV10-3 and J is TRBJ1-1; no firm D call. Germline CDR1 ENHRY, CDR2 SYGVKD. Trimming removed 2 bases from V and 0 bases from J, with 16 bases in between. The CDR3 spans 17 residues. CDR3 sequence reads: CAISEDLYLGLNTEAFF. Here the CDR3 DNA reads TGTGCCATCAGTGAGGACCTTTATCTCGGGTTGAACACTGAAGCTTTCTTT.

The chain uses TRBV15 and TRBJ2-1; perhaps D is TRBD1 or TRBD2 (6 bases each). The CDR3 loop spans 13 amino acids. The germline V and J ends were trimmed by 3 bases and 12 bases, with 15 bases remaining between them. From germline, CDR1 is LNHNV and CDR2 YYDKDF (reference sequence). The CDR3 nucleotides are TGTGCCACCAGCAGTCCTTCTGGAGGGGGGCAGTTCTTC. As protein: CATSSPSGGGQFF.

The chain is built from TRBV29-1 and TRBJ2-3; D remains ambiguous. Germline CDR1 is SQVTM and CDR2 is ANQGSEA. There are 12 residues in the CDR3. Trimming pared 3 bases from V and 1 base from J, leaving 5 bases between. The CDR3 is CSVEAGTDTQYF. CDR3 DNA: TGCAGCGTTGAGGCAGGCACAGATACGCAGTATTTT.

The chain couples TRBV9 to TRBJ1-5; D is unclear. V was pared by 4 bases and J by 6 bases, with 11 bases between. The CDR3 consists of 13 residues. Germline CDR1 is SGDLS and CDR2 is YYNGEE. This CDR3 reads CASSLFGGQPQHF. In nucleotides, the CDR3 is TGTGCCAGCAGCCTTTTTGGTGGTCAGCCCCAGCATTTT.

The chain links TRBV7-9 to TRBJ2-1, with TRBD2 as a possible D gene (6 bases). The CDR3 spans 16 residues. Trimming shortened V by 5 bases and J by 4 bases, and 18 bases separated the two germline ends. Germline CDR1 and CDR2: SEHNR and FQNEAQ (reference sequence). The CDR3 DNA is TGTGCCAGCAGCCCAGGACTAACCTTAACTTACAATGAGCAGTTCTTC. It specifies CASSPGLTLTYNEQFF.

The sample holds a few counts of this clonotype. The J gene is TRBJ2-7, the V gene TRBV3-1; 7 positions match TRBD1. J lost 1 base, V lost 0 bases, and 12 bases had no gene match. Looked up from germline, CDR1 is LGHDT and CDR2 is YNNKEL (reference sequence). The CDR3 spans 18 residues. The CDR3 loop reads CASSQEVGKGANSYEQYF. Written as DNA, the CDR3 is TGTGCCAGCAGCCAAGAAGTAGGAAAGGGGGCGAATTCCTACGAGCAGTACTTC.

J is TRBJ2-7 and V is TRBV4-2; 11 nucleotides line up with TRBD2. Germline CDR1 reads LGHNA; CDR2 reads YNFKEQ. This CDR3 is built from 18 residues. V trimming: 1 base; J trimming: 8 bases; junction bases outside the gene matches: 16. CDR3 DNA sequence: TGTGCCAGCAGCCAAGTAGCGGGGGGGTCCTACGAGCAGGGCCAGCAGTACTTC. Protein: CASSQVAGGSYEQGQQYF.

This sequence joins TRBV7-9 and TRBJ1-2; 8 bases align to TRBD1. This CDR3 has 15 amino acids. Germline V lookup: CDR1 SEHNR, CDR2 FQNEAQ (reference sequence). Trimming cost V 5 bases and J 2 bases; bases outside gene matches: 7. In nucleotides, the CDR3 is TGTGCCAGCAGCCCATACCGGGACAGGAACTATGGCTACACCTTC. This translates into CASSPYRDRNYGYTF. The whole variable domain, remainder taken from reference TRBV7-9 and TRBJ1-2, is DTGVSQNPRHKITKRGQNVTFRCDPISEHNRLYWYRQTLGQGPEFLTYFQNEAQLEKSRLLSDRFSAERPKGSFSTLEIQRTEQGDSAMYLCASSPYRDRNYGYTFGSGTRLTVV.

The chain uses TRBV3-1 and TRBJ1-1, with 9 nucleotides matching TRBD1. Germline CDR1 and CDR2: LGHDT and YNNKEL (reference sequence). The CDR3 is 14 amino acids. With 1 base clipped from V and 4 bases from J, the junction kept 1 base outside the gene matches. DNA for the CDR3: TGTGCCAGCAGCCAAGGGACAGGGGTCACTGAAGCTTTCTTT. Encoded protein: CASSQGTGVTEAFF.